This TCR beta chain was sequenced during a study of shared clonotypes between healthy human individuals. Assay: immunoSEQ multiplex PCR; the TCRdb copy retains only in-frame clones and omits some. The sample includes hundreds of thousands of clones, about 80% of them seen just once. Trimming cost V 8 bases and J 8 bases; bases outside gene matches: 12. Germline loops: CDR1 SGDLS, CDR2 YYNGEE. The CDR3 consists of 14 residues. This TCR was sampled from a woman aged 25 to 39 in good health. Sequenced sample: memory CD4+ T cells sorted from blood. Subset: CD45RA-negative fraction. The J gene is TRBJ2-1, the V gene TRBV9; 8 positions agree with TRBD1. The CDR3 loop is CASNRDRLWDEQFF. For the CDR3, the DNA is TGTGCCAGTAACCGGGACAGGCTTTGGGATGAGCAGTTCTTC.